This TCR beta chain appears in the sequencing data of a study of monozygotic twins with inflammatory bowel disease. Study-level findings and limits: IBD patients share fewer clonotypes with other people than healthy twins do, especially with disease activity.

Points on this clonotype: What it recognizes is unknown.

Each donor supplied less than 3 ml of blood. The CDR3 totals 15 residues. Used for each TCR library was 3500 ng of total RNA. One entry per CDR3 protein, without DNA, is what TCRdb gives after re-calling the 5' RACE reads. This repertoire includes a few hundred thousand distinct CDR3 sequences. The gene calls are TRBV21-1 and TRBJ1-2; the TRBD1 assignment by TCRdb is unverifiable without DNA. TRBV21-1 is annotated as a pseudogene. Source material: blood. The sequence was collected from a human donor with ulcerative colitis or Crohn's disease, or a healthy co-twin of an affected twin (not recorded which). The CDR3 loop reads CASSQCLSRGYGYTF.